The 6 T cell receptor beta chains below all came from one sample that was sequenced in a study of T-cell reconstitution after alpha-beta-depleted transplantation in children. Unique molecular identifiers were used to barcode this TCRbeta library. Each CDR3 protein gets one entry after TCRdb re-called the PCR reads with MiXCR. Among 380,000 or so distinct CDR3 sequences listed, approximately 12% were seen once. The sample here was PBMCs, taken from the stem cell graft. These receptors came from a human donor who donated a stem cell graft to a child with Fanconi anemia.

This clonotype was detected only a few times. V usage is TRBV10-3 and J usage is TRBJ2-5; the D gene is possibly TRBD2 (7 bases). V gave up 11 bases and J gave up 8 bases, with 30 bases separating them. In germline, CDR1 is ENHRY, CDR2 SYGVKD. The CDR3 consists of 16 residues. The DNA of the CDR3 is TGTGCCGCCTCAAGCCATCGGGGGGCTCGGCCGGAAACCCAGTACTTC. Translated: CAASSHRGARPETQYF.

The chain is built from TRBV20-1 and TRBJ1-2, with a tentative D call TRBD1 (6 bases). Germline V lookup: CDR1 DFQATT, CDR2 SNEGSKA (reference sequence). CDR3 length: 14 residues. V was shortened by 2 bases and J by 3 bases, with 13 bases between the two germline ends. The CDR3 protein is CSARNVGADYGYTF. The CDR3 bases are TGCAGTGCTAGAAATGTGGGGGCGGACTATGGCTACACCTTC.

This clonotype was counted only a few times. V is TRBV30 and J is TRBJ2-2, with D tentatively TRBD2 (5 bases). The ends were cut back, 3 bases at V and 5 bases at J, with 10 bases in the middle. Per the germline V gene, CDR1 is GTSNPN and CDR2 is SVGIG (reference sequence). CDR3 length equals 13 residues. The CDR3 coding sequence is TGTGCCTGGAGACTATCGGGGACCGGGGAGCTGTTTTTT. It encodes CAWRLSGTGELFF. Full variable domain (missing parts from reference TRBV30 and TRBJ2-2): SQTIHQWPATLVQPVGSPLSLECTVEGTSNPNLYWYRQAAGRGLQLLFYSVGIGQISSEVPQNLSASRPQDRQFILSSKKLLLSDSGFYLCAWRLSGTGELFFGEGSRLTVL.

This clonotype has only a few counts. The genes are TRBV29-1 and TRBJ2-5; D may correspond to TRBD1 or TRBD2 (6 bases each). CDR3 size: 15 residues. Trimming stripped 3 bases from V and 4 bases from J, with 18 bases between. Germline values: CDR1 SQVTM, CDR2 ANQGSEA. The CDR3 protein is CSVDGGRGASETQYF. The CDR3 DNA sequence: TGCAGCGTTGATGGGGGAAGGGGGGCGTCAGAGACCCAGTACTTC.

This clonotype came up a few times. The V call is TRBV12-3 or TRBV12-4, the J call TRBJ2-1; no clear D gene. The CDR3 length is 15 residues. V gave up 3 bases and J gave up 2 bases, with 11 bases separating them. The DNA of the CDR3 is TGTGCCAGCAGTTTTGCAGGCCATACCTACAATGAGCAGTTCTTC. Residues: CASSFAGHTYNEQFF.

This clonotype has just a few counts. The J gene is TRBJ2-1, the V gene TRBV12-3 or TRBV12-4; 11 bases are shared with TRBD2. This CDR3 is built from 15 residues. J gave up 5 bases and V 6 bases, and 6 bases lay outside the gene matches. The CDR3 coding sequence is TGTGCCAGCAGGGGAGTAGCGGGGGGGAACAATGAGCAGTTCTTC. It encodes CASRGVAGGNNEQFF.